These 32 T cell receptor beta chains share one sample of origin, sequenced in a study of CD8 T cells in ankylosing spondylitis. One entry per CDR3 protein results from TCRdb running MiXCR on the 5' RACE reads. The profile shows about 220,000 distinct CDR3 sequences, under 30% of them singletons. The sample consisted of blood, either unsorted or a sorted T cell fraction (not recorded which). The source of these receptors is a male donor with ankylosing spondylitis or in good health (not recorded which).

The J gene is TRBJ2-2, the V gene TRBV20-1, with 7 bases matching TRBD1. The V and J ends lost 1 base and 7 bases, in that order; junction bases with no gene match: 3. Germline-derived CDR1 and CDR2 are DFQATT and SNEGSKA (reference sequence). The CDR3 is 13 amino acids. DNA for the CDR3: TGCAGTGCTAGAGGGCAGGGGGACGGGGAGCTGTTTTTT. This gives the protein CSARGQGDGELFF.

This clonotype occurred many times. The chain uses TRBV5-1 and TRBJ2-3; D is undetermined. V was clipped by 5 bases and J by 6 bases, with 19 bases between them. This CDR3 has 15 amino acids. Germline V lookup: CDR1 SGHRS, CDR2 YFSETQ. Here the CDR3 DNA reads TGCGCCAGCAGATCAAACGGGCTGGGCTCCGATACGCAGTATTTT. Its protein is CASRSNGLGSDTQYF. The complete variable domain, with remaining parts taken from reference TRBV5-1 and TRBJ2-3, reads KAGVTQTPRYLIKTRGQQVTLSCSPISGHRSVSWYQQTPGQGLQFLFEYFSETQRNKGNFPGRFSGRQFSNSRSEMNVSTLELGDSALYLCASRSNGLGSDTQYFGPGTRLTVL.

This clonotype was observed a handful of times. V is TRBV20-1 and J is TRBJ2-1; D is unclear. The V and J ends lost 3 bases and 4 bases respectively, with 4 bases between them. The CDR3 covers 11 residues. The germline V gene encodes CDR1 DFQATT and CDR2 SNEGSKA (reference sequence). The CDR3 DNA reads TGCAGTGCTAGTCAGTACAATGAGCAGTTCTTC. As protein: CSASQYNEQFF.

The chain employs TRBV5-1 and TRBJ2-7, with a possible D match to TRBD2 (5 bases). CDR1 SGHRS and CDR2 YFSETQ come from the germline V gene. V lost 2 bases to trimming and J lost 3 bases, with 12 bases between them. This CDR3 has 14 amino acids. The CDR3 here is CASSFFPGSYEQYF. CDR3 nucleotides: TGCGCCAGCAGCTTTTTCCCGGGGAGCTACGAGCAGTACTTC.

This clonotype has only a few counts. The chain uses TRBV5-1 and TRBJ2-4, with 8 bases lining up with TRBD2. The V gene's germline CDR1 is SGHRS and CDR2 YFSETQ. This CDR3 has 14 residues. V lost 0 bases, J lost 7 bases, and 3 bases stayed unmatched. CDR3 DNA: TGCGCCAGCAGCTTGGTCGGGAGGGGGAACATTCAGTACTTC. It codes for CASSLVGRGNIQYF.

This clonotype has ten or more counts. The rearrangement joins TRBV25-1 to TRBJ2-1; D call uncertain. The V end lost 3 bases, the J end lost 0 bases, and 6 bases lay between the germline ends. The CDR3 is made up of 14 amino acids. Germline lookup yields CDR1 MGHDK and CDR2 SYGVNS. The CDR3 loop reads CASSDRGSYNEQFF. The CDR3 DNA reads TGTGCCAGCAGTGATCGAGGCTCCTACAATGAGCAGTTCTTC.

This clonotype has a handful of counts. The V call is TRBV5-1, the J call TRBJ2-1; TRBD1 aligns across 9 bases. Germline CDR1 reads SGHRS; CDR2 reads YFSETQ. The CDR3 covers 14 residues. J was trimmed by 8 bases and V by 4 bases; bases with no gene match: 7. The DNA for the CDR3 is TGCGCCAGCAGCCCTGGGACAGGGACCCATGAGCAGTTCTTC. This translates into CASSPGTGTHEQFF.

This clonotype was counted at least ten times. The chain is built from TRBV11-3 and TRBJ2-1; 14 nucleotides align to TRBD2. After removal of 5 bases from V and 0 bases from J, the junction contained 3 bases not matched to a gene. The CDR3 length is 17 residues. Germline values: CDR1 SGHNT, CDR2 YENEEA. The CDR3 protein is CASSPGTSGSSYNEQFF. CDR3 sequence (DNA): TGTGCCAGCAGCCCGGGGACTAGCGGGAGCTCCTACAATGAGCAGTTCTTC.

The chain has TRBV20-1 and TRBJ1-6, with D tentatively TRBD1 (5 bases). There are 15 residues in the CDR3. Per germline, CDR1 DFQATT and CDR2 SNEGSKA (reference sequence). Trimming shortened V by 3 bases and J by 8 bases, and 17 bases separated the two germline ends. CDR3 in DNA: TGCAGTGCTAGCAGGAGGAGGGGTAAAGATTCACCCCTCCACTTT. Its translation is CSASRRRGKDSPLHF.

This clonotype was seen repeatedly, ten times or more. V usage is TRBV5-1 and J usage is TRBJ1-3; D is possibly TRBD1 (5 bases). This CDR3 has 16 residues. The V gene's germline CDR1 is SGHRS and CDR2 YFSETQ. V was pared by 6 bases and J by 0 bases, with 16 bases between. CDR3 region: CASTGGTASSGNTIYF. The CDR3 DNA reads as TGCGCCAGCACCGGAGGGACGGCTAGCTCTGGAAACACCATATATTTT. The entire variable domain, with the rest obtained from reference TRBV5-1 and TRBJ1-3, is as follows: KAGVTQTPRYLIKTRGQQVTLSCSPISGHRSVSWYQQTPGQGLQFLFEYFSETQRNKGNFPGRFSGRQFSNSRSEMNVSTLELGDSALYLCASTGGTASSGNTIYFGEGSWLTVV.

In this sample, this clonotype turned up many times. J is TRBJ1-2 and V is TRBV28; TRBD1 is a possible D gene (5 bases). Germline CDR1 MDHEN, CDR2 SYDVKM. The V end was cut by 5 bases, the J end by 8 bases, with 21 bases between. The CDR3 is 15 amino acids. The CDR3 loop reads CASSPTGTGVGGYTF. CDR3 in DNA: TGTGCCAGCAGTCCTACCGGGACTGGGGTAGGGGGCTACACCTTC.

The CDR3 region is CAIRNRDFTDTQYF. The CDR3 nucleotides read TGTGCCATCAGGAACCGGGACTTCACAGATACGCAGTATTTT. The chain links TRBV10-3 to TRBJ2-3; D is possibly TRBD2 (6 bases). Germline assignment: CDR1 ENHRY and CDR2 SYGVKD. This CDR3 is 14 amino acids long. With 6 bases removed from V and 2 bases from J, the gap between germline ends came to 12 bases.

This clonotype was detected ten times or more. The chain joins TRBV9 to TRBJ2-1; possible D gene TRBD2, 6 bases. Germline values: CDR1 SGDLS, CDR2 YYNGEE. CDR3 size: 14 residues. Deletions cut 0 bases from V and 4 bases from J, with 8 bases between. CDR3 region: CASSVARGYNEQFF. CDR3 DNA sequence: TGTGCCAGCAGCGTAGCTCGGGGGTACAATGAGCAGTTCTTC.

This chain links TRBV30 with TRBJ2-7; TRBD2 agrees at 10 bases. CDR3 length equals 16 residues. CDR1 GTSNPN and CDR2 SVGIG come from the germline V gene (reference sequence). J gave up 0 bases and V 0 bases, and 5 bases lay outside the gene matches. CDR3 nucleotides: TGTGCCTGGAGTGTACTAAGCGGGAGGGTCTCCTACGAGCAGTACTTC. It translates to CAWSVLSGRVSYEQYF. The full variable domain, with the rest looked up from reference TRBV30 and TRBJ2-7, is SQTIHQWPATLVQPVGSPLSLECTVEGTSNPNLYWYRQAAGRGLQLLFYSVGIGQISSEVPQNLSASRPQDRQFILSSKKLLLSDSGFYLCAWSVLSGRVSYEQYFGPGTRLTVT.

This sequence joins TRBV29-1 and TRBJ1-3, with unresolved D. Germline V gives CDR1 SQVTM, CDR2 ANQGSEA. This CDR3 has 13 residues. V lost 5 bases, J lost 0 bases, and 8 bases lay in between. In DNA form, the CDR3 reads TGCAGCGTTTCTGAGTCCTCTGGAAACACCATATATTTT. The encoded protein is CSVSESSGNTIYF.

This clonotype was found many times. The rearrangement links TRBV10-1 to TRBJ2-3, with D unclear. Germline assignment: CDR1 WNHNN and CDR2 SYGVQD (reference sequence). The V end was cut by 2 bases, the J end by 4 bases, with 7 bases between. This CDR3 has 13 residues. The CDR3, as DNA: TGCGCCAGCAGTGAGGCTAGTGCAGATACGCAGTATTTT. Encoded protein: CASSEASADTQYF.

On this clonotype: This sequence may be a read error, since a much larger clone differs from it by one base. This chain links TRBV20-1 with TRBJ1-1; tentatively, D is TRBD1 (6 bases). Germline assignment: CDR1 DFQATT and CDR2 SNEGSKA (reference sequence). The length of the CDR3 is 14 residues. The CDR3 loop reads CSTRVGGGNTEAFF. CDR3 sequence (DNA): TGCAGTACTAGAGTTGGAGGGGGGAACACTGAAGCTTTCTTT.

This clonotype was recorded at least ten times. This chain links TRBV18 with TRBJ2-5; D remains unclear. Trimming removed 8 bases from V and 1 base from J, with 5 bases in between. The CDR3 spans 11 residues. The germline V gene encodes CDR1 KGHSH and CDR2 LQKENI. CDR3 sequence reads: CASSPQETQYF. Written as DNA, the CDR3 is TGTGCCAGCAGCCCCCAAGAGACCCAGTACTTC.

This clonotype was picked up many times. V usage is TRBV5-1 and J usage is TRBJ1-1; 11 bases map to TRBD1. In germline, CDR1 is SGHRS, CDR2 YFSETQ. Trimming at V came to 0 bases and at J to 8 bases, leaving 9 bases not matched to a gene. The CDR3 is 16 amino acids. The CDR3 nucleotides are TGCGCCAGCAGCTTGGCCCACCGAGGACAGGGGGCGGAAGCTTTCTTT. Translation gives CASSLAHRGQGAEAFF.

This clonotype was found many times. The chain employs TRBV12-3 or TRBV12-4 and TRBJ1-6, with TRBD1 matching 10 bases. This CDR3 comprises 15 residues. The ends lost 5 bases at V and 7 bases at J; junction bases unmatched: 5. CDR3 nucleotides: TGTGCCAGCAGTCACCGGGACAGGGGAAATTCACCCCTCCACTTT. Encoded protein: CASSHRDRGNSPLHF.

This clonotype was counted ten times or more. The chain has TRBV4-1 and TRBJ2-2; TRBD2 aligns across 8 bases. Germline V gene lookup returns CDR1 MGHRA and CDR2 YSYEKL. J gave up 4 bases and V 0 bases, and 7 bases lay outside the gene matches. CDR3 size: 17 residues. CDR3 amino acids: CASSQDSSGRTTGELFF. CDR3 DNA: TGCGCCAGCAGCCAAGATTCAAGCGGGAGAACCACCGGGGAGCTGTTTTTT.

The CDR3 nucleotides are TGTGCCATCAGATTAGCGGAGAGAGTCACAGATACGCAGTATTTT. This encodes CAIRLAERVTDTQYF. J is TRBJ2-3 and V is TRBV10-3, with D possibly matching TRBD2 (6 bases). V lost 6 bases to trimming and J lost 2 bases, with 15 bases between them. Germline CDR1 ENHRY, CDR2 SYGVKD. This CDR3 has 15 residues.

This clonotype has more than one count but fewer than ten. The rearrangement links TRBV28 to TRBJ2-5; no definite D call. The germline CDR1 and CDR2 sequences are MDHEN and SYDVKM. The CDR3 sequence is 16 residues long. The V end lost 5 bases, the J end lost 2 bases, and 18 bases lay between the germline ends. This chain's CDR3 is CASSPLSPAPQETQYF. CDR3 bases: TGTGCCAGCAGTCCACTCTCCCCTGCCCCACAAGAGACCCAGTACTTC.

This clonotype was found many times. The rearrangement links TRBV9 to TRBJ1-4; the D gene is possibly TRBD1 (5 bases). CDR1 and CDR2 (germline): SGDLS, YYNGEE. The CDR3 spans 13 residues. Trimming left V 4 bases short and J 10 bases short, with 14 bases between. The CDR3, as DNA: TGTGCCAGCAGCCCCCGTCAGCAGGGAAAACTGTTTTTT. This codes for CASSPRQQGKLFF. Full variable domain (remainder filled in from reference TRBV9 and TRBJ1-4): DSGVTQTPKHLITATGQRVTLRCSPRSGDLSVYWYQQSLDQGLQFLIQYYNGEERAKGNILERFSAQQFPDLHSELNLSSLELGDSALYFCASSPRQQGKLFFGSGTQLSVL.

The V gene is TRBV20-1, the J gene TRBJ2-3, with 9 bases lining up with TRBD2. Germline CDR1 and CDR2: DFQATT and SNEGSKA (reference sequence). J gave up 11 bases and V 1 base, and 7 bases lay outside the gene matches. The CDR3 covers 13 residues. The CDR3 spells CSARVSGRSEQYF. CDR3 in DNA: TGCAGTGCTAGAGTTAGCGGGAGATCGGAGCAGTATTTT.

This chain connects TRBV6-1 to TRBJ2-2; 7 positions match TRBD2. CDR3 length: 17 amino acids. Germline V gene lookup returns CDR1 MNHNS and CDR2 SASEGT. Trimming cost V 4 bases and J 3 bases; bases outside gene matches: 11. Written as DNA, the CDR3 is TGTGCCAGCAGTGGAGGTTCGGGGGGTTGGTACACCGGGGAGCTGTTTTTT. Protein product: CASSGGSGGWYTGELFF.

This clonotype was detected ten times or more. This rearrangement joins TRBV12-3 or TRBV12-4 to TRBJ2-3; 12 nucleotides align to TRBD2. The CDR3 extends over 16 amino acids. The V and J ends lost 7 bases and 3 bases, in that order; junction bases with no gene match: 8. The CDR3 sequence is CASTLTSGSGTDTQYF. DNA of the CDR3: TGTGCCAGCACTTTGACTAGCGGGAGTGGTACAGATACGCAGTATTTT.

This clonotype was seen many times. This rearrangement joins TRBV20-1 to TRBJ1-3; TRBD1 matches 8 bases. Germline V CDR1 and CDR2: DFQATT, SNEGSKA (reference sequence). Trimming at V came to 1 base and at J to 4 bases, leaving 6 bases not matched to a gene. This CDR3 has 15 residues. The CDR3 spells CSARVPGGIGNTIYF. As DNA, the CDR3 is TGCAGTGCTAGAGTTCCAGGGGGCATAGGAAACACCATATATTTT.

This clonotype was seen many times. This chain uses TRBV4-1 with TRBJ2-1; D might be TRBD2 (6 bases). Germline values: CDR1 MGHRA, CDR2 YSYEKL. The CDR3 is made up of 16 amino acids. V lost 5 bases and J 3 bases, leaving 17 bases between the germline ends. This chain's CDR3 is CASSEPFGTGYNEQFF. The CDR3 DNA reads as TGCGCCAGCAGCGAACCTTTTGGGACTGGCTACAATGAGCAGTTCTTC.

In this sample, this clonotype turned up many times. The rearrangement uses TRBV12-3 or TRBV12-4 and TRBJ2-6; D is ambiguous. Trimming pared 6 bases from V and 0 bases from J, leaving 3 bases between. This CDR3 has 13 residues. The CDR3 coding sequence is TGTGCCAGCAGGGACTCTGGGGCCAACGTCCTGACTTTC. This encodes CASRDSGANVLTF.

CDR3 sequence (DNA): TGTGCCAGCAGGACCGGGCCAGCCTACAATGAGCAGTTCTTC. Encoded protein: CASRTGPAYNEQFF. The J gene is TRBJ2-1, the V gene TRBV12-3 or TRBV12-4; no clear D. The CDR3 has 14 residues. V was pared by 6 bases and J by 2 bases, with 11 bases between.

The chain carries TRBV29-1 and TRBJ2-7; the match to TRBD1 covers 8 bases. The CDR3 consists of 14 residues. Trimming cost V 5 bases and J 2 bases; bases outside gene matches: 8. CDR1 is SQVTM, CDR2 ANQGSEA, per germline. The CDR3 is CSVYRWTGTYEQYF. The DNA for the CDR3 is TGCAGCGTTTATCGTTGGACAGGGACCTACGAGCAGTACTTC.